This is a list of T cell receptor beta chains from one sample in a study of T cell changes during pregnancy in multiple sclerosis. TCRdb's copy holds only in-frame clones and misses some; the assay was immunoSEQ multiplex PCR. The sample has more than 95,000 clones; roughly 92% are singletons. Here the sequenced sample was peripheral blood, taken after pregnancy. These receptors all stem from a female donor with multiple sclerosis, enrolled in a pregnancy study. The CDR3 runs from the conserved cysteine through the conserved F or W. D genes are given only for firm matches. For some rows the clone size is stated as once, few or many, or as a class when expanded; others skip it.

NA,TRBD2,TRBV11-2,TRBJ2-3,CASSLAPRGSSGEGDTQYF,TGTGCCAGCAGCTTAGCTCCAAGGGGGTCTAGCGGGGAGGGAGATACGCAGTATTTT
NA,NA,TRBV15,TRBJ2-7,CATSRATRQPYEQYF,TGTGCCACCAGCAGAGCCACCAGGCAGCCCTACGAGCAGTACTTC
few,TRBD1,TRBV19,TRBJ1-2,CASSISRDRGYGYTF,TGTGCCAGTAGTATTAGCCGGGACAGGGGCTATGGCTACACCTTC
NA,TRBD1,TRBV15,TRBJ1-5,CATSTGGGGQPQHF,TGTGCCACCAGCACAGGGGGAGGTGGTCAGCCCCAGCATTTT
NA,NA,TRBV11-1,TRBJ2-1,CASSPWRSSYNEQFF,TGTGCCAGCAGCCCGTGGCGGAGCTCCTACAATGAGCAGTTCTTC
NA,TRBD2,TRBV14,TRBJ2-4,CASSQASGAKNIQYF,TGTGCCAGCAGCCAAGCTAGCGGGGCCAAAAACATTCAGTACTTC
NA,NA,TRBV29-1,TRBJ2-1,CSVEGAGLYNEQFF,TGCAGCGTTGAAGGAGCTGGGCTCTACAATGAGCAGTTCTTC
NA,NA,TRBV7-9,TRBJ2-3,CASSLVRGTLIPTDTQYF,TGTGCCAGCAGCTTAGTACGCGGGACCCTCATCCCCACAGATACGCAGTATTTT
NA,TRBD2,TRBV19,TRBJ2-4,CASSMGTSSSAKNIQYF,TGTGCCAGTAGTATGGGGACTAGCTCGTCGGCCAAAAACATTCAGTACTTC
NA,TRBD2,TRBV30,TRBJ2-3,CAWSRTSGKGDTQYF,TGTGCCTGGAGCAGGACTAGCGGGAAGGGGGATACGCAGTATTTT
NA,TRBD1,TRBV9,TRBJ2-6,CASSRSEGQGRSGANVLTF,TGTGCCAGCAGCCGCTCCGAGGGACAGGGACGCTCTGGGGCCAACGTCCTGACTTTC
few,NA,TRBV2,TRBJ1-1,CASRSISGKTDEAFF,TGTGCCAGCAGGTCAATTAGCGGCAAGACAGATGAAGCTTTCTTT
NA,NA,TRBV14,TRBJ1-2,CASRSGPNYGYTF,TGTGCCAGCAGATCGGGTCCGAACTATGGCTACACCTTC
NA,NA,TRBV19,TRBJ1-5,CASSAMTGRSNQPQHF,TGTGCCAGTAGTGCCATGACAGGCAGGAGCAATCAGCCCCAGCATTTT
NA,NA,TRBV7-2,TRBJ1-1,CASSPPGSPEAFF,TGTGCCAGCAGCCCGCCAGGGTCCCCTGAAGCTTTCTTT
NA,NA,TRBV18,TRBJ1-1,CASSQAVPSIMNTEAFF,TGTGCCAGCTCTCAGGCCGTCCCCTCCATTATGAACACTGAAGCTTTCTTT
NA,NA,TRBV19,TRBJ1-1,CASIGVGNTEAFF,TGTGCCAGTATCGGGGTTGGGAACACTGAAGCTTTCTTT
NA,TRBD1,TRBV27,TRBJ2-2,CASSPTGGNTGELFF,TGTGCCAGCAGTCCTACAGGGGGCAACACCGGGGAGCTGTTTTTT
NA,TRBD1,TRBV6-5,TRBJ1-5,CASSRQGRDQPQHF,TGTGCCAGCAGCCGACAGGGGCGGGATCAGCCCCAGCATTTT
NA,TRBD1,TRBV7-6,TRBJ2-2,CASSPSTGGVRVTGELFF,TGTGCCAGCAGCCCATCGACAGGGGGCGTTCGGGTCACCGGGGAGCTGTTTTTT
NA,TRBD2,TRBV29-1,TRBJ2-3,CSVAGLAGTDTQYF,TGCAGCGTTGCGGGACTAGCGGGAACAGATACGCAGTATTTT
NA,NA,TRBV30,TRBJ1-1,CAWSVTGVGTEAFF,TGTGCCTGGAGTGTCACAGGCGTGGGCACTGAAGCTTTCTTT
NA,NA,TRBV29-1,TRBJ2-2,CSVDRQTGELFF,TGCAGCGTTGATAGACAGACCGGGGAGCTGTTTTTT
once,TRBD2,TRBV13,TRBJ2-7,CASSSKRGGIYEQYF,TGTGCCAGCAGCTCCAAGCGGGGGGGCATTTACGAGCAGTACTTC
NA,NA,TRBV11-2,TRBJ2-7,CASSLGQGTYEQYF,TGTGCCAGCAGCTTAGGGCAGGGAACCTACGAGCAGTACTTC
NA,NA,TRBV4-2,TRBJ2-7,CASSQDKGPPYEQYF,TGTGCCAGCAGCCAAGATAAGGGGCCCCCCTACGAGCAGTACTTC
NA,NA,TRBV14,TRBJ1-1,CASSRDINTEAFF,TGTGCCAGCAGCCGGGACATAAACACTGAAGCTTTCTTT
NA,TRBD2,TRBV7-2,TRBJ2-2,CASSPRGTSGREGTGELFF,TGTGCCAGCAGCCCCCGCGGGACTAGCGGGAGGGAAGGCACCGGGGAGCTGTTTTTT
NA,NA,TRBV9,TRBJ2-7,CASSVATSSEQYF,TGTGCCAGCAGCGTAGCAACCAGTTCCGAGCAGTACTTC
NA,TRBD1,TRBV5-8,TRBJ2-7,CASRPGQGIYEQYF,TGTGCCAGCAGACCGGGACAGGGGATCTACGAGCAGTACTTC
NA,NA,TRBV7-8,TRBJ2-6,CASSLNELANVLTF,TGTGCCAGCAGCTTAAACGAGCTGGCCAACGTCCTGACTTTC
NA,NA,TRBV10-3,TRBJ1-1,CAISTTGSGTEAFF,TGTGCCATCAGTACTACAGGGTCGGGGACTGAAGCTTTCTTT
NA,TRBD1,TRBV5-5,TRBJ1-5,CASSIWTGPNQPQHF,TGTGCCAGCAGCATCTGGACAGGGCCAAATCAGCCCCAGCATTTT
NA,TRBD1,TRBV6-5,TRBJ1-1,CASSSRGRVNTEAFF,TGTGCCAGCAGTTCCAGGGGGCGGGTGAACACTGAAGCTTTCTTT
NA,TRBD2,TRBV30,TRBJ2-1,CAWSGGSGTSEQFF,TGTGCCTGGAGTGGGGGTAGCGGGACCTCTGAGCAGTTCTTC
once,NA,TRBV9,TRBJ2-2,CASSVTGFFTGELFF,TGTGCCAGCAGCGTTACAGGATTCTTTACCGGGGAGCTGTTTTTT
NA,TRBD1,TRBV5-1,TRBJ1-1,CASSAQGVNTEAFF,TGCGCCAGCAGCGCACAGGGGGTGAACACTGAAGCTTTCTTT
NA,TRBD2,TRBV6-5,TRBJ2-7,CASSIGTSGTYEQYF,TGTGCCAGCAGCATAGGGACTAGCGGAACCTACGAGCAGTACTTC
NA,TRBD2,TRBV15,TRBJ2-7,CATSSSLAGVGEQYF,TGTGCCACCAGCAGCTCGCTTGCGGGAGTAGGAGAGCAGTACTTC
once,TRBD1,TRBV6-5,TRBJ2-2,CATYPGTANTGELFF,TGTGCCACTTATCCCGGGACAGCCAACACCGGGGAGCTGTTTTTT
once,TRBD2,TRBV15,TRBJ2-7,CATSRGEREIYEQYF,TGTGCCACCAGCAGAGGAGAGCGGGAGATCTACGAGCAGTACTTC
once,NA,TRBV7-8,TRBJ1-3,CASSSDGHSGNTIYF,TGTGCCAGCAGCTCCGACGGACACTCTGGAAACACCATATATTTT
NA,TRBD1,TRBV2,TRBJ1-4,CASSERQGIGKLFF,TGTGCCAGCAGTGAGAGACAGGGGATTGGAAAACTGTTTTTT
NA,NA,TRBV2,TRBJ2-7,CASKPAYEQYF,TGTGCCAGCAAGCCGGCCTACGAGCAGTACTTC
NA,NA,TRBV13,TRBJ1-1,CASSPPDSGTEAFF,TGTGCCAGCAGCCCCCCGGACTCGGGCACTGAAGCTTTCTTT
NA,NA,TRBV12-5,TRBJ2-4,CASGLVTGTLLAKNIQYF,TGTGCTAGTGGTTTGGTGACCGGGACTTTACTAGCCAAAAACATTCAGTACTTC
NA,NA,TRBV4-2,TRBJ2-3,CASSQGLGGDTQYF,TGTGCCAGCAGCCAGGGTCTAGGGGGAGATACGCAGTATTTT
NA,TRBD1,TRBV30,TRBJ2-1,CAWSVTGTGLFYNEQFF,TGTGCCTGGAGTGTAACGGGGACAGGGCTTTTCTACAATGAGCAGTTCTTC
NA,TRBD2,TRBV19,TRBJ2-5,CASMGGSGGETQYF,TGTGCCAGTATGGGGGGGTCCGGCGGGGAGACCCAGTACTTC
NA,NA,TRBV7-9,TRBJ1-6,CASTLGSEPPLHF,TGTGCCAGCACTCTGGGGAGCGAGCCACCCCTCCACTTT
NA,NA,TRBV9,TRBJ1-1,CASSPHPGAGNTEAFF,TGTGCCAGCAGCCCGCACCCGGGTGCGGGGAACACTGAAGCTTTCTTT
NA,NA,TRBV11-1,TRBJ2-7,CASSLNRQSYEQYF,TGTGCCAGCAGCTTAAACCGACAGAGCTACGAGCAGTACTTC
once,NA,TRBV10-3,TRBJ2-5,CAISEGLVQRTQYF,TGTGCCATCAGTGAGGGACTCGTACAAAGGACCCAGTACTTC
NA,NA,TRBV5-1,TRBJ2-7,CASSRRRGGYEQYF,TGCGCCAGCAGCCGGAGGAGAGGAGGCTACGAGCAGTACTTC